The clone carrying this TCR beta chain showed up just a few times. Authors' analysis steps: Amplifying reference gene primers gave estimates of nucleated cell counts. The protocol was immunoSEQ multiplex PCR, while the TCRdb copy is restricted to in-frame clones and leaves out a portion. That table is the source of V, J and clone size, and D and trimming were worked out from the DNA. This sample has about 270,000 clones, with around nine tenths found just once. The sample is drawn from a study of blood T cell repertoires in COVID-19. V shed 0 bases and J shed 0 bases, with 9 bases lying between them. The CDR3 has 16 residues. Germline CDR1 SGHAT, CDR2 FQDESV (reference sequence).

The TCR comes from a man in his forties with active or convalescent COVID-19. The sample taken for sequencing was peripheral blood. The J gene is TRBJ1-3, the V gene TRBV11-1, with D unclear. The CDR3: CASSLADGSSGNTIYF. The CDR3 DNA is TGTGCCAGCAGCTTAGCAGATGGCTCCTCTGGAAACACCATATATTTT. Full variable domain (outside the CDR3, taken from reference TRBV11-1 and TRBJ1-3): EAEVAQSPRYKITEKSQAVAFWCDPISGHATLYWYRQILGQGPELLVQFQDESVVDDSQLPKDRFSAERLKGVDSTLKIQPAELGDSAMYLCASSLADGSSGNTIYFGEGSWLTVV.